This is a list of T cell receptor beta chains from one sample in a study of blood T cell repertoires in COVID-19. Method: immunoSEQ multiplex PCR; TCRdb's copy keeps in-frame clones and lacks some. Here the sample spans over 55,000 clones, around 76% being singletons. The sequencing input was peripheral blood. These receptors were obtained from a woman older than 75 with acute or convalescent COVID-19. Both conserved end residues are trimmed from each CDR3. Fields, in order: V gene, J gene, CDR3 protein.

V: TRBV6-6; J: TRBJ1-6; CDR3: ASRGDRSLSPLH
V: TRBV21-1; J: TRBJ2-3; CDR3: ASNPLWAGGRGDTQY
V: TRBV5-1; J: TRBJ1-4; CDR3: ASSLNRVKEKLF
V: TRBV19; J: TRBJ2-7; CDR3: ASSIGLSVYEQY
V: TRBV12-3/TRBV12-4; J: TRBJ1-2; CDR3: ASSFTENYGYT
V: TRBV7-6; J: TRBJ1-2; CDR3: ASSLGQDYGYT
V: TRBV19; J: TRBJ2-1; CDR3: ASSIGTESYNEQF
V: TRBV27; J: TRBJ2-5; CDR3: ASSPGLGGTQY
V: TRBV2; J: TRBJ2-3; CDR3: ASSVRGLGTDTQY
V: TRBV7-2; J: TRBJ2-2; CDR3: ASSRGTSGTGELF
V: TRBV29-1; J: TRBJ2-7; CDR3: SVGRAGGKNEQY
V: TRBV28; J: TRBJ2-1; CDR3: ASRSGTRYNEQF
V: TRBV6-1; J: TRBJ2-3; CDR3: ASSEVGTGGGVFTDTQY
V: TRBV10-3; J: TRBJ2-2; CDR3: AIRTRLSGSNTGELF